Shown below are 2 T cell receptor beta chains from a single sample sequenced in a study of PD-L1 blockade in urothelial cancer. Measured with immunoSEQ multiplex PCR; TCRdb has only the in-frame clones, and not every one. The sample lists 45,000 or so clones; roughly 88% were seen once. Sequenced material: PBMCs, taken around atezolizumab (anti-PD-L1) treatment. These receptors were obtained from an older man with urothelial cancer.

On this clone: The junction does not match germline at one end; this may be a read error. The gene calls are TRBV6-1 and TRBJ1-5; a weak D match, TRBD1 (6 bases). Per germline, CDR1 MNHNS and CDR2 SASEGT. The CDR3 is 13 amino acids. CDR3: CASREDRSQPQHF. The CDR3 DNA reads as TGTGCCAGCAGGGAAGACAGGAGTCAGCCCCAGCATTTT.

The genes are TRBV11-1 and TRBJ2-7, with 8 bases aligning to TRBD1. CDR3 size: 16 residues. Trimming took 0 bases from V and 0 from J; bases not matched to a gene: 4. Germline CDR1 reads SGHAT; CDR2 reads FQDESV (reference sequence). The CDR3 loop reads CASSLARTGNSYEQYF. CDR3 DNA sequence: TGTGCCAGCAGCTTAGCTCGGACAGGGAACTCCTACGAGCAGTACTTC.